The TCR beta chain described here comes from a study of blood T cell repertoires in COVID-19. Methods used by the authors: It was from reference gene primer amplification that nucleated cell counts were estimated. Assay used: immunoSEQ multiplex PCR; TCRdb lists only in-frame clones, some missing. The D gene and trimming were derived from the DNA, and the V and J assignments and clone size from that table. The sample yields fewer than 250,000 clones, 70% to 90% seen once. The trim removed 6 bases at V and 4 bases at J, leaving 15 bases unmatched. This CDR3 is 17 amino acids long. Germline lookup yields CDR1 LNHDA and CDR2 SQIVND (reference sequence).

The receptor was derived from a man younger than 45 who had recovered from COVID-19. The gene calls are TRBV19 and TRBJ1-5; 7 bases agree with TRBD1. Sequences were obtained from PBMCs or T cells enriched from blood (not recorded which). The CDR3 reads CASSPLLRGMENQPQHF. Written as DNA, the CDR3 is TGTGCCAGTAGCCCGTTACTCAGGGGGATGGAGAATCAGCCCCAGCATTTT.